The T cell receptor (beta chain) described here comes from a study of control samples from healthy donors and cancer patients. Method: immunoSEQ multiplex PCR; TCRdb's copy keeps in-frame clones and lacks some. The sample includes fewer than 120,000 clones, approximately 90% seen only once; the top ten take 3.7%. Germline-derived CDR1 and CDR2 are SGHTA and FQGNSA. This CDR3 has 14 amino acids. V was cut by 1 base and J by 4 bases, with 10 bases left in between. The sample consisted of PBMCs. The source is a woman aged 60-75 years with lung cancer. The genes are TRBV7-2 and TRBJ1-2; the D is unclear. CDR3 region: CASSLVGSSYGYTF. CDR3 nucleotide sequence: TGTGCCAGCAGCTTAGTGGGCAGCAGCTATGGCTACACCTTC.